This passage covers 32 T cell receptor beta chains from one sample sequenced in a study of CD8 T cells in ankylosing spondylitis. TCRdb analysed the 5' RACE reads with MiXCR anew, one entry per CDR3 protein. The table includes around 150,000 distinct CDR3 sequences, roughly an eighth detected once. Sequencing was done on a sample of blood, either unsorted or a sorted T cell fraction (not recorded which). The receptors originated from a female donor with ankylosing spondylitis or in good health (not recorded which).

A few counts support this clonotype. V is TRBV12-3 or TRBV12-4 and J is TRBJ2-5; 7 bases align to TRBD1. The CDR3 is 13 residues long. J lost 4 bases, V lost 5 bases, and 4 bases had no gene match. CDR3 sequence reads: CASSLGTAETQYF. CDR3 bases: TGTGCCAGCAGTCTCGGGACAGCAGAGACCCAGTACTTC.

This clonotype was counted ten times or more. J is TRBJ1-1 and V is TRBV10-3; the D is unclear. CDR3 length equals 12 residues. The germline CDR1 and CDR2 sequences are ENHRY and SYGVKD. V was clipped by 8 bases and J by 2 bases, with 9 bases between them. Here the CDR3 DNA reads TGTGCCATCCGTACAGTAAACACTGAAGCTTTCTTT. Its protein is CAIRTVNTEAFF.

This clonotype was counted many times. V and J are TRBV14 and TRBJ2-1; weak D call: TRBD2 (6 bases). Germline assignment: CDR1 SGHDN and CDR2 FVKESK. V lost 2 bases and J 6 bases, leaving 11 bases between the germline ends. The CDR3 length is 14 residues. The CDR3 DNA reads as TGTGCCAGCAGCCAACACGCGGAGGGCAATGAGCAGTTCTTC. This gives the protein CASSQHAEGNEQFF.

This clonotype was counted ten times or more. Here the CDR3 DNA reads TGCGCCAGCAGCTTGGGGGACGGTACCTTCTATGGCTACACCTTC. Amino acid sequence: CASSLGDGTFYGYTF. The chain couples TRBV5-1 to TRBJ1-2; TRBD1 is a possible D gene (5 bases). The CDR3 has 15 amino acids. Germline V CDR1 and CDR2: SGHRS, YFSETQ. V was cut by 0 bases and J by 4 bases, with 13 bases left in between.

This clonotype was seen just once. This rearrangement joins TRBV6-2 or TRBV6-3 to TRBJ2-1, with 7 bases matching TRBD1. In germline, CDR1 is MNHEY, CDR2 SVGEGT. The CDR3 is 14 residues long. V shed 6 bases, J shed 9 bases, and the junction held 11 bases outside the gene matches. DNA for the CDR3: TGTGCCAGCAGCAGCCGACAGGGCCTGGGTGAGCAGTTCTTC. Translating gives CASSSRQGLGEQFF.

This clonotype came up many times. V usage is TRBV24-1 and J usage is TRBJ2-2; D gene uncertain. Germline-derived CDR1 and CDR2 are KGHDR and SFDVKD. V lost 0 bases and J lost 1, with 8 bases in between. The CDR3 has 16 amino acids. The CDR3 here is CATSDLVSLNTGELFF. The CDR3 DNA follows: TGTGCCACCAGTGATTTGGTCAGCCTGAACACCGGGGAGCTGTTTTTT.

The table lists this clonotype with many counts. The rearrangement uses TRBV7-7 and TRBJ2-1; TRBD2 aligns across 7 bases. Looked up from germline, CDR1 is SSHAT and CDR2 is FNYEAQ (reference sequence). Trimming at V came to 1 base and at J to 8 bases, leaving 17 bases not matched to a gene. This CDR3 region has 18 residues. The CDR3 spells CASSLEGGRGGEAHEQFF. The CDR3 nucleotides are TGTGCCAGCAGCTTAGAGGGAGGGCGCGGGGGAGAAGCCCATGAGCAGTTCTTC.

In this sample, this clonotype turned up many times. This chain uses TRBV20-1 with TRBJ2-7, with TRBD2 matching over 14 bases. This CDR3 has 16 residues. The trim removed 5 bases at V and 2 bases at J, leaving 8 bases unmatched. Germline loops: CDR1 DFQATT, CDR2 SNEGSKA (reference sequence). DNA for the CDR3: TGCAGTGCTCGGGGACTAGCGGGAGTCCCAACCTACGAGCAGTACTTC. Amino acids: CSARGLAGVPTYEQYF.

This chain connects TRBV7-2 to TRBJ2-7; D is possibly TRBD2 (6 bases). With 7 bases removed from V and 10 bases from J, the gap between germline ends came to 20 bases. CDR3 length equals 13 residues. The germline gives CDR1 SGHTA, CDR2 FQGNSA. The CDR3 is CASTIRVSGRQYF. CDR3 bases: TGTGCCAGCACAATAAGGGTTAGCGGTCGACAGTACTTC.

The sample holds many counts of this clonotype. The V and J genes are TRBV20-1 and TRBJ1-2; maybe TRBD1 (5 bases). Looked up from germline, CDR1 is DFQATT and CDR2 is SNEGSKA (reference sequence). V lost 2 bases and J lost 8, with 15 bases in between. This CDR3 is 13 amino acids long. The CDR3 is CSARPGTYTGYTF. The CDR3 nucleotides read TGCAGTGCTAGACCCGGGACTTACACGGGCTACACCTTC.

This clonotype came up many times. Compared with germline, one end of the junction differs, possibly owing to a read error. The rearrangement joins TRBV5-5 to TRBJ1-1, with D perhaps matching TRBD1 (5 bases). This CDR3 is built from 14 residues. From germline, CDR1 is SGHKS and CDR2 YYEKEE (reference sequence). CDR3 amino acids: CASSFSGRDTEVFF. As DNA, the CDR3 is TGTGCCAGCAGCTTTTCGGGGCGAGATACTGAAGTTTTCTTT.

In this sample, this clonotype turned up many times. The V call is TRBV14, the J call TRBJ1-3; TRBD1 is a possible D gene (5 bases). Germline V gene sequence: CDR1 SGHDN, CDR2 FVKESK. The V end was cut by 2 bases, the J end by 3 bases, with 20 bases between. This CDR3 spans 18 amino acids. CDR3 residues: CASSQNRGVGRDGNTIYF. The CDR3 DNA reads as TGTGCCAGCAGCCAAAACCGGGGCGTAGGGCGCGATGGAAACACCATATATTTT.

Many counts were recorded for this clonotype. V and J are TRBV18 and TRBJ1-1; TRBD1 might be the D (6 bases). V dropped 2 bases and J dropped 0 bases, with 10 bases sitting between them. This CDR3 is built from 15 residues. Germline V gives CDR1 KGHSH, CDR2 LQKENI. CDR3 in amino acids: CASSPLTGMNTEAFF. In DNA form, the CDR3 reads TGTGCCAGCTCACCATTGACAGGTATGAACACTGAAGCTTTCTTT.

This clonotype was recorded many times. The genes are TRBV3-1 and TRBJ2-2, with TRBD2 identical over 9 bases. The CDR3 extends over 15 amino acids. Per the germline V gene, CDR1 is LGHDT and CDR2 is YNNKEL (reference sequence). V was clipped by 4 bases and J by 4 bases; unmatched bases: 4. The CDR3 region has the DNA TGTGCCAGCAGCCCCCAGCGGGAGGTCACCGGGGAGCTGTTTTTT. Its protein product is CASSPQREVTGELFF.

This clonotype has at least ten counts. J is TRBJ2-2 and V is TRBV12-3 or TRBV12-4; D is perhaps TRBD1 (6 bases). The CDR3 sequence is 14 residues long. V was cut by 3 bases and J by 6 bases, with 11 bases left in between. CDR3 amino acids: CASSFGTGPGELFF. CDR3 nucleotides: TGTGCCAGCAGTTTCGGAACAGGGCCCGGGGAGCTGTTTTTT.

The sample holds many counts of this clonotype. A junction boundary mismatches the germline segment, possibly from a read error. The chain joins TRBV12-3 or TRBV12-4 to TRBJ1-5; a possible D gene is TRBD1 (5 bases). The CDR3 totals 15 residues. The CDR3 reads CVSSLDRLSNQPQHF. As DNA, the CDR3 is TGTGTCAGCAGTTTAGACAGACTATCCAATCAGCCCCAGCATTTT.

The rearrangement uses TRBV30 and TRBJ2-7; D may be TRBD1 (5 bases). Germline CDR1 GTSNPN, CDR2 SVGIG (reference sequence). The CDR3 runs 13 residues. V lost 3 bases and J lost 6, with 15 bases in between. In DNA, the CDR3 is TGTGCCTGGAGCTTTCAGGGCGTATGCGAGCAGTACTTC. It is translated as CAWSFQGVCEQYF.

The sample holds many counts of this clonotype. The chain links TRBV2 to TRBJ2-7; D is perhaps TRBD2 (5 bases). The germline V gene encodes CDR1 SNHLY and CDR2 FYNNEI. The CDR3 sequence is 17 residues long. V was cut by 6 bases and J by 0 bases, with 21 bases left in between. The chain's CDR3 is CASRLSRTFQSSYEQYF. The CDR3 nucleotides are TGTGCCAGCAGACTCAGCCGGACTTTCCAAAGCTCCTACGAGCAGTACTTC.

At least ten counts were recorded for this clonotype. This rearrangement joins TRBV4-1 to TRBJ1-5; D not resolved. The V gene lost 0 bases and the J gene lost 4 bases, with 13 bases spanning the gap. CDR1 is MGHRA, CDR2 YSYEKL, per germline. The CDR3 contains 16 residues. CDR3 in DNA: TGCGCCAGCAGCCAAGATAGGCGGGATGCGAATCAGCCCCAGCATTTT. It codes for CASSQDRRDANQPQHF.

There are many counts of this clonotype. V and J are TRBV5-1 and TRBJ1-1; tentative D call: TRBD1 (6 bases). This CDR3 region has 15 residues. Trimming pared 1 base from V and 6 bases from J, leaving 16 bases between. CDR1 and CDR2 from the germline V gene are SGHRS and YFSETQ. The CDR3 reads CASSLSIGGGAEAFF. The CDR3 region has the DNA TGCGCCAGCAGCTTGTCCATAGGGGGTGGGGCTGAAGCTTTCTTT.

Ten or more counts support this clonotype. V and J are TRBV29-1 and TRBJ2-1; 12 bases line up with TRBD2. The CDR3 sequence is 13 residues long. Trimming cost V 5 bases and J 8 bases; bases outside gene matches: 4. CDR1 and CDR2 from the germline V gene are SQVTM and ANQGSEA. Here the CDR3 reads CSVCLAGGYEQFF. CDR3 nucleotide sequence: TGCAGCGTTTGTCTAGCGGGAGGGTATGAGCAGTTCTTC.

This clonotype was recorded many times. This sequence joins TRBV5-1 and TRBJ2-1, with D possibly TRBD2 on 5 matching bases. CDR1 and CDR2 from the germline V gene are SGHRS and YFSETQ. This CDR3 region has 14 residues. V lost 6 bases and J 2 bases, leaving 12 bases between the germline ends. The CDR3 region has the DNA TGCGCCAGCAAGGTAGATAGCGCCTACAATGAGCAGTTCTTC. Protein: CASKVDSAYNEQFF.

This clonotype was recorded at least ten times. The CDR3 DNA reads TGTGCCAGCAGCTTGAACGGTAGAAGGGAGGAGACCCAGTACTTC. The encoded protein is CASSLNGRREETQYF. The V and J genes are TRBV5-6 and TRBJ2-5; perhaps TRBD2 as D (5 bases). This CDR3 spans 15 amino acids. Germline V lookup: CDR1 SGHDT, CDR2 YYEEEE. Trimming pared 1 base from V and 5 bases from J, leaving 15 bases between.

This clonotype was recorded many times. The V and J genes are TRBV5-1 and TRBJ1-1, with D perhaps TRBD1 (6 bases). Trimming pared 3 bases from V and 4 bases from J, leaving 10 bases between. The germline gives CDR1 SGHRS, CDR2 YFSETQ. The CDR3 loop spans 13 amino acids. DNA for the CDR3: TGCGCCAGCAGCTCGAGGGGGGGCACTGAAGCTTTCTTT. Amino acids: CASSSRGGTEAFF.

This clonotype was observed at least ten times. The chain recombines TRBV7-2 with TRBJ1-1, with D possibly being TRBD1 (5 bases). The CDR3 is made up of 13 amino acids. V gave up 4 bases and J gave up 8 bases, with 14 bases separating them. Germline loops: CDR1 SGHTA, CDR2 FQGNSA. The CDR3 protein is CASSSYRITEAFF. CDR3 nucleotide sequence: TGTGCCAGCAGCTCGTACAGGATAACGGAAGCTTTCTTT.

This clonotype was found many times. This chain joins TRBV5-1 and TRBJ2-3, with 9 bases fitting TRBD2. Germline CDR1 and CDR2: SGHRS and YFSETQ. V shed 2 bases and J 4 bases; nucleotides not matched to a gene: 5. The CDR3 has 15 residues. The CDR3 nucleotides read TGCGCCAGCAGCTTAGCGGGGGGTAGCTCAGATACGCAGTATTTT. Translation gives CASSLAGGSSDTQYF.

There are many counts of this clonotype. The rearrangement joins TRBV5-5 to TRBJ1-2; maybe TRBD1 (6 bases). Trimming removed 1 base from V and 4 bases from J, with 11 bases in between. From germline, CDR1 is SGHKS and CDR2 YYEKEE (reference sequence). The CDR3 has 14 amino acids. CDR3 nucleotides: TGTGCCAGCAGCTTGAGGGGGTTCCTCTATGGCTACACCTTC. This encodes CASSLRGFLYGYTF.

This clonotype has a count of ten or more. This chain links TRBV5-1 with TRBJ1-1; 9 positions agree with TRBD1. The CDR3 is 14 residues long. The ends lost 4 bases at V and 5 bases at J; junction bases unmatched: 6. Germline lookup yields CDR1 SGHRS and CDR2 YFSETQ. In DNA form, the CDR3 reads TGCGCCAGCAGCGAAGGACAGGGGAGGACTGAAGCTTTCTTT. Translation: CASSEGQGRTEAFF.

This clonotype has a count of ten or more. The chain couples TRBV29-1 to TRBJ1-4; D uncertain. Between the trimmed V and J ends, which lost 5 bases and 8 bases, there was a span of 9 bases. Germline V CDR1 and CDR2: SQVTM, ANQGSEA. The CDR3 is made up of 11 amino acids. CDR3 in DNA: TGCAGCGTTACCATTGGGGAAAAACTGTTTTTT. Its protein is CSVTIGEKLFF.

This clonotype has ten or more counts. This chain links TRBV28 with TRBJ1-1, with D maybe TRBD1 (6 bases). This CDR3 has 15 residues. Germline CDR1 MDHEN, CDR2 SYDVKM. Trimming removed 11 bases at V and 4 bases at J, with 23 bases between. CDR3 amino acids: CASLFSEGVSTEAFF. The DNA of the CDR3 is TGTGCCTCACTATTCTCCGAGGGGGTTAGCACTGAAGCTTTCTTT.

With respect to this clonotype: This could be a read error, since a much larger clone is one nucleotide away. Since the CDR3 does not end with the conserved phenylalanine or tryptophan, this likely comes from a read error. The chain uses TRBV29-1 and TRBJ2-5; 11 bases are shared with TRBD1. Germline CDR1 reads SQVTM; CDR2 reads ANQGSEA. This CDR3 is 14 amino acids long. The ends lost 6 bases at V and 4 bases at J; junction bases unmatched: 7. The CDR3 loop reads CSVRGQGVGETQYS. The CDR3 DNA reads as TGCAGCGTGAGGGGACAGGGGGTTGGAGAGACCCAGTACTCC.

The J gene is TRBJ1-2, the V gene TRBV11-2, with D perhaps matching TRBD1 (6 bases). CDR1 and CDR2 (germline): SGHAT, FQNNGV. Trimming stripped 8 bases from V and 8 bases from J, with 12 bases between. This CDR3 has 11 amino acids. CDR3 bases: TGTGCCAGCGGATCGGGGGGCGGCTACACCTTC. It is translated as CASGSGGGYTF.